This TCR beta chain was retrieved from a study of shared clonotypes between healthy human individuals. Study-wide background: Per donor, three plates held CD4 naive cells, three held CD4 memory, two held CD8 naive and one held CD8 memory.

The study's findings and limits: Sharing across a few donors was seen in around 5% of naive CD4 clonotypes.

CD45RO-negative, CCR7-positively selected cells formed the naive CD8 fraction, excluding terminally differentiated effector memory CD45RA+ cells. This clone was observed once. Antigen: not known. The CDR3 has 17 amino acids. Unmatched junction bases numbered 7, after V lost 0 bases and J lost 5 bases. From germline, CDR1 is SGHAT and CDR2 FQNNGV. Method: immunoSEQ multiplex PCR; TCRdb's copy keeps in-frame clones and lacks some. Of roughly 1,800,000 clones in the sample, roughly 94% were seen once. The sequenced material came from naive CD8+ T cells sorted from blood. J is TRBJ1-5 and V is TRBV11-2; 10 nucleotides align to TRBD1. The receptor comes from a man aged 18 to 35 in good health. DNA of the CDR3: TGTGCCAGCAGCTTAGATCTCGGGACAGGGGAGGATCAGCCCCAGCATTTT. This encodes CASSLDLGTGEDQPQHF.